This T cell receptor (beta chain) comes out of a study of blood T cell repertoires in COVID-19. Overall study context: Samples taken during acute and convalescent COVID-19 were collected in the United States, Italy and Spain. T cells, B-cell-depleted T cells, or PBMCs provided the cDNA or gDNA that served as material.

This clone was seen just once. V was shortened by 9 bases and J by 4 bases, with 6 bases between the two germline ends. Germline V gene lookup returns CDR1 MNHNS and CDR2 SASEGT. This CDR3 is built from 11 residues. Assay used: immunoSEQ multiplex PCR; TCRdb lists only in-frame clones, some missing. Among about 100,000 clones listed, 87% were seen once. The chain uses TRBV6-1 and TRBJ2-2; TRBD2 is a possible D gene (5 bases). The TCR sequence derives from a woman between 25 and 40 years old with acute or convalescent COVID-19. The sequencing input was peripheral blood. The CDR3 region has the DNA TGTGCCAGTGGAGGCACCGGGGAGCTGTTTTTT. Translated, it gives CASGGTGELFF.